The present T cell receptor beta chain was sequenced within a study of EBV T-cell therapy then PD-1 blockade in nasopharyngeal carcinoma. The treatment is: AdE1-LMPpoly-expanded autologous EBV-specific T-cell therapy followed by anti-PD-1 nivolumab. For this clone: The antigen is unknown.

Profiled with immunoSEQ multiplex PCR; TCRdb holds only in-frame clones, not every one. The sample shows roughly 20,000 clones, roughly 84% of them seen only once. The receptor's source is a man between 35 and 55 years old with nasopharyngeal carcinoma. The specimen comprised CD8+ T cells from blood, sampled at roughly day 34 from a patient whose treatment included autologous EBV-specific T cells and nivolumab.

CDR3 sequence reads: CASSEVSGGANEQFF. The DNA of the CDR3 is TGTGCCAGCAGTGAAGTTAGCGGGGGGGCCAATGAGCAGTTCTTC. The V call is TRBV6-1, the J call TRBJ2-1; TRBD2 aligns across 11 bases. CDR3 length: 15 residues. Germline CDR1 is MNHNS and CDR2 is SASEGT. The trim removed 1 base at V and 6 bases at J, leaving 2 bases unmatched.